This T cell receptor (beta chain) appears in the sequencing data of a study of OX40 agonist ivuxolimab in advanced cancers. Describing the broader study: Ivuxolimab, which targeted the costimulatory receptor OX40 (CD134), was an agonistic, fully human IgG2 monoclonal antibody. Three dose-escalation patients achieved partial responses, one with hepatocellular carcinoma and two with cutaneous melanoma. Patients were allowed to have had prior anti-PD-1, anti-PD-L1 or anti-CTLA-4 therapy, and approximately 40% of the dose-escalation patients had previously received checkpoint inhibitors. The paper reports the monotherapy dose-escalation portion (N of about 54 patients) of the phase I ivuxolimab trial. The point of sequencing TCRbeta in the periphery was to test whether ivuxolimab changed TCR sequence diversity and drove clonal T-cell expansion. Among the approximately 54 dose-escalation patients, approximately 20 had hepatocellular carcinoma, 15 or so melanoma, 9 renal cell carcinoma and 9 head and neck cancer. In the dose-escalation cohort, roughly 80% of patients were male, and the mean age was roughly 60 years, with a range of roughly 20 to 80. Intravenous ivuxolimab was administered to patients every 2 weeks at six dose levels: 0.01, 0.1, 0.3, 1.5, 3 and 10 mg/kg.

V lost 8 bases and J lost 2 bases; the stretch between them is 13 bases long. CDR3 length: 15 amino acids, cysteine to phenylalanine. Only the CDR3 part of the read is kept: 45 bases, read in frame from the first base. The germline V gene yields LGHNA for CDR1 and YSLEER for CDR2. Genomic DNA was extracted from sorted cells for sequencing of the TCRbeta CDR3 region. The immunoSEQ Assay was used for sequencing of TCRbeta CDR3 regions. The clones in this table, taken by TCRdb from immuneACCESS, are in-frame only. Not every clone is retained; where verified, under half of the shortfall comes from an unresolved V gene, and the cause of the rest is unknown. The sample includes about 30,000 clones, with about nine tenths observed a single time. About a quarter of the sample rests with the top ten. What the work shows at the level of the full study, not this receptor alone: At doses from 0.1 to 3.0 mg/kg, clonal expansion was seen in both CD4+ and CD8+ blood T cells between baseline and week 6. Low levels of normalized T-cell clonal expansion were also seen in some patients who did not respond. Which antigens the clonally expanded peripheral T cells were specific for was not determined. In the 0.1-3.0 mg/kg groups, partial responders were among the patients with the lowest normalized peripheral clonal expansion, particularly in CD8+ T cells. After ivuxolimab, more expanded clones were found on average in CD8+ T cells than in CD4+ T cells.

Patients with autoimmune disease history or receiving systemic immunosuppression were excluded from the trial. Peripheral blood for TCR sequencing was drawn from every dose cohort at baseline, at cycle 4 day 1 and at cycle 7 day 1. The samples were drawn from a first-in-human, open-label, multicenter phase I dose-escalation trial of ivuxolimab. The trial enrolled adults with locally advanced or metastatic head and neck squamous cell, hepatocellular, melanoma or renal cell carcinoma. Before TCR sequencing, CD4+ T cells and CD8+ T cells from peripheral blood were sorted into separate populations. As regards this clone: Its antigen remains undetermined. Within one base of it there is no much larger clone, and no base qualities were kept.

Sequences were derived from CD4+ or CD8+ T cells sorted from blood, sampled in a trial of the OX40 agonist ivuxolimab. This TCR was recovered from an adult with an advanced solid tumor such as melanoma, head and neck, liver or kidney cancer. This receptor chain uses TRBV4-3 and TRBJ2-6, with no confidently assigned D gene. The DNA sequence is given as TGCGCCAGCGGGCCGGTCGGGCCTGGGGCCAACGTCCTGACTTTC. Translation gives CASGPVGPGANVLTF.